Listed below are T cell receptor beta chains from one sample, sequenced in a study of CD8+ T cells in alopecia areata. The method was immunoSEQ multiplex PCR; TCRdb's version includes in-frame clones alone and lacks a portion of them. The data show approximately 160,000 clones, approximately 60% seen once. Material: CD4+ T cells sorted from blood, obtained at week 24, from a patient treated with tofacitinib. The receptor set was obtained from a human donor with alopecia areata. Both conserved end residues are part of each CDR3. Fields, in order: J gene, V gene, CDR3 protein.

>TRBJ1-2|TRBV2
CASSEDRVRGYTF
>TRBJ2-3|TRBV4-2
CASSQDWGLAADTQYF
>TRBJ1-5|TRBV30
CAWSVPGQPQHF
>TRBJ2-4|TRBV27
CASWVRGRGAKNIQYF
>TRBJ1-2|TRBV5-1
CASSRDGGDYGYTF
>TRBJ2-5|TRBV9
CASSVVSGGETQYF
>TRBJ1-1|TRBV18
CASSSGTGGTEAFF
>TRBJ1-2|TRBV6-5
CASSYSSGASDGYTF
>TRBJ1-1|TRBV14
CASRMGGGTEAFF
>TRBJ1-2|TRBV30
CAWTHRGNYGYTF
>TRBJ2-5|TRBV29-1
CSVTLAGGPETQYF
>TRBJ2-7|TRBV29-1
CSVVGQYSYEQYF
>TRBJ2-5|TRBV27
CASSQGPGRAETQYF
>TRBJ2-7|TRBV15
CATSRDRGLPPYEQYF
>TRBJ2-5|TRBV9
CASSVDGQGAGETQYF
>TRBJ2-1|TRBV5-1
CASRDQPFPSYNEQFF
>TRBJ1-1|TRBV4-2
CASSPGGANTEAFF
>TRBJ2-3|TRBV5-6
CASSLGVGQGTLDTQYF
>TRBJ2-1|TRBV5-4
CASSLVGGNEQFF
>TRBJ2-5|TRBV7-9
CASSSGTSGETQYF
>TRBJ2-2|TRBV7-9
CASSFSGHVTGELFF
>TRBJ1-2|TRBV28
CASSTQGRGYTF
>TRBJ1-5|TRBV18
CASSPGTEQPQHF
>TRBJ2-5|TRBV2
CASCLENQETQYF
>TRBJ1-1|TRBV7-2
CASSPRAGVTEAFF
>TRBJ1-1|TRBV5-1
CASSLVRNTEAFF
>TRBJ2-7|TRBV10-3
CAISETGEYEQYF
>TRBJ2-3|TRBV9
CASSVDRGGTDTQYF
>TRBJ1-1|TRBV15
CATSRGTQGTEAFF
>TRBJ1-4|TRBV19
CASSTAGGTTFF
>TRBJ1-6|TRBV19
CASSNRQGVYSPLHF
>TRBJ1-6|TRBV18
CASSPLLVTWDSPLHF
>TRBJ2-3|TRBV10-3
CAIIAGRNPGTDTQYF
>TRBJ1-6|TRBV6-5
CATKGDRGSPLHF
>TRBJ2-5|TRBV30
CTWRRTGGTQYF
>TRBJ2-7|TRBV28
CASSFSYRHSYEQYF
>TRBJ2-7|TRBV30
CAWGWTAYEQYF
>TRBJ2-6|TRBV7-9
CASSFETANNVLTF
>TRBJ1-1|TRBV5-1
CASSSKGNTEAFF
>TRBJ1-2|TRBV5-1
CASSLVAAAGTSYGYTF
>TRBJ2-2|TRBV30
CAWVGGPGTGELFF
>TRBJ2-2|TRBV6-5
CASSYAGFNTGELFF
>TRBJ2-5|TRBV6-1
CASSERRGGRETQYF
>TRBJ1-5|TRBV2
CASSEDRGLGQPQHF
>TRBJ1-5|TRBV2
CASKSDMIRNQPQHF
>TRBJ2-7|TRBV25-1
CASSEPGGRYEQYF
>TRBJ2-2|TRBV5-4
CASSAALGSTGELFF
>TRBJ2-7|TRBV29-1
CSVGAGGPSEQYF
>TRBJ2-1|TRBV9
CAYPREMGDNEQFF
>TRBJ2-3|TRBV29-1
CSVGGDDTQYF
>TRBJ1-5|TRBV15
CATSRDFGGGRSQPQHF
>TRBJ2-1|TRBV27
CASSLSRENEQFF